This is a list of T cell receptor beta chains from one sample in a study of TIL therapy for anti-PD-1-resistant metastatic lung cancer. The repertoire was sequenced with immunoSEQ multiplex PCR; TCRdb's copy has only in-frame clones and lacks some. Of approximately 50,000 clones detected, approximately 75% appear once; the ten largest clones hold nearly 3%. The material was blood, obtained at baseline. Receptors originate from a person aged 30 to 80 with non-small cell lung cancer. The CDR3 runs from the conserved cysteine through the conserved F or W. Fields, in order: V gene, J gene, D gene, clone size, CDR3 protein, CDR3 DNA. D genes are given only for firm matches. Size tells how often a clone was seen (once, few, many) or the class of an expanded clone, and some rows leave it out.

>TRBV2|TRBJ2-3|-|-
CASSASWTEGTDTQYF
TGTGCCAGCAGTGCAAGCTGGACAGAAGGCACAGATACGCAGTATTTT
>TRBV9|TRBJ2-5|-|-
CASSTVAGGSRNSETQYF
TGTGCCAGCAGCACGGTGGCCGGAGGGTCTCGGAACTCAGAGACCCAGTACTTC
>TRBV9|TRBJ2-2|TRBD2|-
CASSSRTSGRFGTGELFF
TGTGCCAGCAGCAGTCGCACTAGCGGGAGGTTCGGCACCGGGGAGCTGTTTTTT
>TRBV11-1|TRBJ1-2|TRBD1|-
CASTPGAHRGPDGYTF
TGTGCCAGCACCCCCGGCGCGCACAGGGGGCCGGATGGCTACACCTTC
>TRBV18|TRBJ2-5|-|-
CASSPGLQETQYF
TGTGCCAGCTCACCGGGACTTCAAGAGACCCAGTACTTC
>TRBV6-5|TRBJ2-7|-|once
CASSYRGGRNNEQYF
TGTGCCAGCTCATACAGGGGAGGTCGAAATAACGAGCAGTACTTC
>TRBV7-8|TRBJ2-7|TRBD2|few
CASSPRLSGAQYF
TGTGCCAGCAGCCCGCGACTTAGCGGGGCGCAGTACTTC
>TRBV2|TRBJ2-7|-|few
CAILGGEGSEQYF
TGTGCCATCCTTGGGGGAGAAGGGAGCGAGCAGTACTTC
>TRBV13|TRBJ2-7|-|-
CASSLLMVSYEQYF
TGTGCCAGCAGCTTATTAATGGTCTCCTACGAGCAGTACTTC
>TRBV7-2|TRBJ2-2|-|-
CASSLAGTAGGELFF
TGTGCCAGCAGCTTAGCCGGGACAGCGGGCGGGGAGCTGTTTTTT
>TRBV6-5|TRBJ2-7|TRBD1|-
CASRSYGTGRDEQYF
TGTGCCAGCAGAAGTTACGGGACAGGGCGTGACGAGCAGTACTTC
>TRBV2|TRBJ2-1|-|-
CASRGFAYNEQFF
TGTGCCAGCAGGGGGTTCGCCTACAATGAGCAGTTCTTC
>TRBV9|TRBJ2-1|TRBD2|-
CASSPRGEAGPYNEQFF
TGTGCCAGCAGCCCGCGGGGAGAAGCGGGGCCTTACAATGAGCAGTTCTTC
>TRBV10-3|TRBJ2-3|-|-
CAISESNGDTQYF
TGTGCCATCAGTGAGTCGAATGGAGATACGCAGTATTTT
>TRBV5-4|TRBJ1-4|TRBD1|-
CASSSDRGGHEKLFF
TGTGCCAGCAGCTCAGACAGGGGGGGGCATGAAAAACTGTTTTTT
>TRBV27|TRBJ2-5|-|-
CASSFKTQETQYF
TGTGCCAGCAGTTTCAAGACTCAAGAGACCCAGTACTTC
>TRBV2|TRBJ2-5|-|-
CASSLTRKEETQYF
TGTGCCAGCAGTCTGACAAGGAAGGAAGAGACCCAGTACTTC
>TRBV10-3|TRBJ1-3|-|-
CAISATGPSDTIYF
TGTGCCATCAGTGCCACAGGGCCGAGCGACACCATATATTTT
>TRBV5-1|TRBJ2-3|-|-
CASSSSGTSSTDTQYF
TGCGCCAGCAGCTCCTCCGGGACTTCTAGCACAGATACGCAGTATTTT
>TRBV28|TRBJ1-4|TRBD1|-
CASSPTIMDRGNEKLFF
TGTGCCAGCAGTCCGACAATCATGGACAGGGGGAATGAAAAACTGTTTTTT
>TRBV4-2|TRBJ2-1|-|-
CASSRETGSTYNEQFF
TGTGCCAGCAGCCGCGAGACTGGAAGCACCTACAATGAGCAGTTCTTC
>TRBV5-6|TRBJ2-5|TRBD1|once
CASHTTGKIQETQYF
TGTGCCAGCCACACGACAGGGAAGATCCAAGAGACCCAGTACTTC
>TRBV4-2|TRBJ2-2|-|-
CASSQEVLDAGELFF
TGTGCCAGCAGCCAAGAGGTGTTGGACGCCGGGGAGCTGTTTTTT
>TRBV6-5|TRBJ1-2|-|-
CASSYSLERVGYTF
TGTGCCAGCAGTTACTCTCTGGAACGTGTTGGCTACACCTTC
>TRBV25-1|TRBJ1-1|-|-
CASSEFGANTEAFF
TGTGCCAGCAGTGAATTTGGTGCGAACACTGAAGCTTTCTTT
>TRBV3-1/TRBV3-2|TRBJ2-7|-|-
CASSQTGGGEQYF
TGTGCCAGCAGCCAAACGGGGGGCGGCGAGCAGTACTTC
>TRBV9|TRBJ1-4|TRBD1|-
CASSSQDRPSEKLFF
TGTGCCAGCAGCTCCCAGGACAGGCCGAGTGAAAAACTGTTTTTT
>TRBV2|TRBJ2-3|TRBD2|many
CASSSGGATDTQYF
TGTGCCAGCAGTTCCGGGGGGGCGACAGATACGCAGTATTTT
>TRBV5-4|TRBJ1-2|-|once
CASSFGQNYGYTF
TGTGCCAGCAGCTTTGGGCAGAACTATGGCTACACCTTC
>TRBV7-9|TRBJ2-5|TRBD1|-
CASSSTYPSGQGLQETQYF
TGTGCCAGCAGCTCCACCTACCCATCGGGACAGGGCCTCCAAGAGACCCAGTACTTC
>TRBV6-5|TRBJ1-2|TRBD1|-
CASRVTGQGDGYTF
TGTGCCAGCAGAGTTACGGGTCAGGGGGATGGCTACACCTTC
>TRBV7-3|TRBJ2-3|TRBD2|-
CASSSLDGRDTQYF
TGTGCCAGCAGCTCCCTGGACGGGAGGGATACGCAGTATTTT
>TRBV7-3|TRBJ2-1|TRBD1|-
CASSLAGTGGNEQFF
TGTGCCAGCAGCTTGGCCGGGACAGGGGGCAATGAGCAGTTCTTC